This T cell receptor beta chain was profiled in a study of technical replicates of blood from a few donors. The ends were cut back, 4 bases at V and 1 base at J, with 11 bases in the middle. CDR3 size: 14 residues. Germline values: CDR1 SGDLS, CDR2 YYNGEE. The method was immunoSEQ multiplex PCR; TCRdb's version includes in-frame clones alone and lacks a portion of them. The top ten clones hold roughly 0.41% of a sample with tens of thousands of clones, about 92% of them seen once. The chain recombines TRBV9 with TRBJ2-5, with D tentatively TRBD1 (6 bases). The sample taken for sequencing was T cells isolated from PBMCs. This clonotype was obtained from a human donor in good health. For the CDR3, the DNA is TGTGCCAGCAGCTTAACAGGGACCCAAGAGACCCAGTACTTC. This sequence encodes CASSLTGTQETQYF.